This T cell receptor (beta chain) was recovered during a study of blood T cells in healthy people across ages. CDR3 length: 15 residues. CDR1 and CDR2 from the germline V gene are SGHTA and FQGNSA. Trimming removed 2 bases at V and 3 bases at J, with 12 bases between. PCR was performed a second time for about 7 to 12 cycles using a sample-barcoded 5' primer and a J-beta primer mix. TCRdb redid the calling of the 5' RACE reads with MiXCR, one entry per CDR3 protein. The data contain about 570,000 distinct CDR3 sequences, 27% of them singletons. Sequenced material: blood. The chain is built from TRBV7-2 and TRBJ2-3; D unresolved. The sequence came from a woman between 65 and 79 years old in good health. The CDR3 loop is CASSLLTRGTDTQYF. In nucleotides, the CDR3 is TGTGCCAGCAGCTTACTCACTCGTGGGACAGATACGCAGTATTTT.